This entry concerns a single T cell receptor (beta chain). Unique molecular identifiers were attached to individual cDNA molecules. TCRdb re-analysed the 5' RACE reads in MiXCR, keeping a single row per CDR3 protein. The sample lists more than 65,000 distinct CDR3 sequences, 13% to 15% seen once, with about 4% in the top ten. These data belong to a study of early T cells in non-severe SARS-CoV-2 infection. Germline CDR1 is MNHNS and CDR2 is SASEGT. V lost 6 bases to trimming and J lost 4 bases, with 20 bases between them. The CDR3 loop spans 16 amino acids. The sample consisted of whole blood, taken at baseline. The rearrangement uses TRBV6-1 and TRBJ2-3; D is possibly TRBD1 or TRBD2 (5 bases each). The TCR was taken from an adult who was a healthcare worker with PCR-confirmed SARS-CoV-2 infection or an uninfected control (not recorded which). CDR3 amino acids: CASSEHGTPPADTQYF. The CDR3, as DNA: TGTGCCAGCAGCGAACACGGGACCCCCCCCGCAGATACGCAGTATTTT.